The count of the clone carrying this T cell receptor (beta chain) is one. The CDR3 runs to 16 residues. V shed 2 bases, J shed 2 bases, and the junction held 7 bases outside the gene matches. The V gene's germline CDR1 is SGHRS and CDR2 YFSETQ. The data were taken from a study of blood T cell repertoires in COVID-19. Study as a whole: Recovered Cohort 3 donors showed two negative PCRs, clearance, or symptom resolution.

Method: immunoSEQ multiplex PCR; TCRdb's copy keeps in-frame clones and lacks some. Of approximately 170,000 clones in the sample, 79% were seen once. Adults between roughly 18 and 95 years of age took part from fewer than 30 US areas. Categorization into cohorts depended on clinical history that participants reported. The source material was PBMCs or T cells enriched from blood (not recorded which). The clonotype originates from a woman in her seventies in a cohort exposed to, infected with or recovered from COVID-19 (not recorded which). This chain connects TRBV5-1 to TRBJ2-1; 7 bases match TRBD2. CDR3 nucleotide sequence: TGCGCCAGCAGCTTCCTCGGGGGGAGCGCCTACAATGAGCAGTTCTTC. Residues: CASSFLGGSAYNEQFF. Looking up the rest from reference TRBV5-1 and TRBJ2-1 gives the full variable domain: KAGVTQTPRYLIKTRGQQVTLSCSPISGHRSVSWYQQTPGQGLQFLFEYFSETQRNKGNFPGRFSGRQFSNSRSEMNVSTLELGDSALYLCASSFLGGSAYNEQFFGPGTRLTVL.